Following are 17 T cell receptor beta chains from one sample sequenced in a study of beta chain features in type 1 diabetes (dated by TCRdb to the late 2010s). These receptors' antigens are unknown. Findings and caveats that apply to the study as a whole: Type 1 diabetes patients showed a moderate but significant shortening of TCRB CDR3 length in all four CD4+ subsets.

Preparation of the library involved the immunoSEQ multiplex PCR assay. The entire amount of isolated RNA was reverse transcribed using the High Capacity cDNA Reverse Transcription Kit, so the sequenced TCRB transcripts were expressed ones. This immuneACCESS table, as held by TCRdb, lists in-frame sequences with V and J called but not all clones. Of the missing ones, under half trace to an unresolved V gene in checked studies; the others have no known cause. The sample profile shows around 690,000 clones; roughly 12% of them were found once. The ten largest clones represent over 0.1% of the sample. The specimen was naive CD4+ T cells from blood. The meaning of the sample's cell subset or site label: true naive CD4+ T cells. Every receptor here comes from a man aged 25 to 45 with type 1 diabetes.

The V and J genes are TRBV7-9 and TRBJ2-7; 7 bases map to TRBD2. In germline, CDR1 is SEHNR, CDR2 FQNEAQ (reference sequence). CDR3 length equals 14 residues. The J segment lost 11 bases and the V segment lost 5 bases, leaving 15 bases of the junction unmatched. The CDR3 protein is CASSPGTGLLKEYF. For the CDR3, the DNA is TGTGCCAGCAGCCCAGGGACGGGACTACTAAAGGAGTACTTC.

The chain couples TRBV19 to TRBJ2-7; TRBD1 is a possible D gene (6 bases). The ends were cut back, 5 bases at V and 1 base at J, with 18 bases in the middle. The germline V gene encodes CDR1 LNHDA and CDR2 SQIVND (reference sequence). The CDR3 has 16 amino acids. CDR3 DNA sequence: TGTGCCAGTAGTCCTTCCCCGACAGGTCATTCCTACGAGCAGTACTTC. Protein product: CASSPSPTGHSYEQYF.

This clone occurred a few times. CDR3 residues: CAISEPGQGSNSPLHF. The CDR3 nucleotides are TGTGCCATCAGTGAGCCCGGACAGGGATCTAATTCACCCCTCCACTTT. The V gene is TRBV10-3, the J gene TRBJ1-6, with 8 bases matching TRBD1. Trimming cost V 2 bases and J 6 bases; bases outside gene matches: 6. The CDR3 has 16 residues. CDR1 and CDR2 (germline): ENHRY, SYGVKD.

With regard to this clone: Germline and junction disagree at one end, which may indicate a read error. This chain joins TRBV29-1 and TRBJ1-4; unclear D gene. This CDR3 has 11 residues. Germline V gene sequence: CDR1 SQVTM, CDR2 ANQGSEA. The CDR3 nucleotides are TGTGTTACATATCTAAATGAAAAACTGTTTTTT. Translation: CVTYLNEKLFF.

This clone was detected a few times. V and J are TRBV18 and TRBJ1-6; D remains ambiguous. Germline V gives CDR1 KGHSH, CDR2 LQKENI. The CDR3 is 14 residues long. V shed 5 bases and J shed 7 bases, with 12 bases lying between them. The CDR3 region has the DNA TGTGCCAGCTCATCACGGACGGAGAATTCACCCCTCCACTTT. It specifies CASSSRTENSPLHF.

The CDR3 loop is CASSGTGSNVLTF. In nucleotides, the CDR3 is TGTGCCAGCAGCGGGACAGGGAGCAACGTCCTGACTTTC. This chain links TRBV2 with TRBJ2-6, with TRBD1 matching 9 bases. Germline assignment: CDR1 SNHLY and CDR2 FYNNEI. V was clipped by 6 bases and J by 9 bases; unmatched bases: 3. This CDR3 is 13 amino acids long.

This chain uses TRBV4-2 with TRBJ1-1, with a possible D match to TRBD1 (5 bases). Deletions cut 5 bases from V and 1 base from J, with 11 bases between. The CDR3 covers 14 residues. Germline assignment: CDR1 LGHNA and CDR2 YNFKEQ. CDR3 DNA sequence: TGTGCCAGCAGCTCCGACAGACAGAACACTGAAGCTTTCTTT. Translating it yields CASSSDRQNTEAFF.

This rearrangement joins TRBV11-2 to TRBJ1-2; D not certain. Germline V CDR1 and CDR2: SGHAT, FQNNGV. Trimming took 0 bases from V and 4 from J, leaving 12 bases between them. The CDR3 extends over 15 amino acids. CDR3 sequence reads: CASSLDARHLYGYTF. For the CDR3, the DNA is TGTGCCAGCAGCTTAGATGCGCGGCACCTCTATGGCTACACCTTC.

The genes are TRBV25-1 and TRBJ2-5; D remains unclear. Germline assignment: CDR1 MGHDK and CDR2 SYGVNS. This CDR3 region has 13 residues. Trimming pared 2 bases from V and 1 base from J, leaving 5 bases between. CDR3 bases: TGTGCCAGCAGTGAACAGCCCCAAGAGACCCAGTACTTC. Protein product: CASSEQPQETQYF.

This clone was seen more than once but under ten times. The chain combines TRBV27 with TRBJ1-2; 12 bases match TRBD1. The CDR3 covers 14 residues. CDR1 and CDR2 (germline): MNHEY, SMNVEV (reference sequence). With 6 bases clipped from V and 2 bases from J, the junction kept 1 base outside the gene matches. The CDR3 DNA reads TGTGCCAGCAGGGGGACAGGGGGCAACTATGGCTACACCTTC. It is translated as CASRGTGGNYGYTF.

This chain joins TRBV6-5 and TRBJ1-5, with TRBD1 matching over 7 bases. CDR1 MNHEY and CDR2 SVGAGI come from the germline V gene. The CDR3 has 16 amino acids. V shed 2 bases and J 5 bases; nucleotides not matched to a gene: 9. CDR3 nucleotides: TGTGCCAGCAGTTACCAAGGGACAGTCTTGGATCAGCCCCAGCATTTT. Encoded protein: CASSYQGTVLDQPQHF.

This chain joins TRBV7-9 and TRBJ2-1; D possibly corresponds to TRBD1 (5 bases). CDR1 SEHNR and CDR2 FQNEAQ come from the germline V gene (reference sequence). V lost 1 base and J lost 6, with 13 bases in between. The CDR3 extends over 15 amino acids. In DNA form, the CDR3 reads TGTGCCAGCAGCTTAGGTGGGGCCCTGGCCAATGAGCAGTTCTTC. Translation: CASSLGGALANEQFF.

Worth noting for this clone: This sample also contains other DNA sequences that code for the same CDR3. The chain joins TRBV6-6 to TRBJ2-5, with D possibly matching TRBD2 (5 bases). Trimming stripped 5 bases from V and 5 bases from J, with 6 bases between. The CDR3 totals 11 residues. CDR1 and CDR2 from the germline V gene are MNHNY and SVGAGI (reference sequence). CDR3 amino acids: CASSRGETQYF. CDR3 bases: TGTGCCAGCAGTCGAGGGGAGACCCAGTACTTC.

The rearrangement joins TRBV7-3 to TRBJ2-1; 9 nucleotides align to TRBD2. With V trimmed by 5 bases and J by 5 bases, 10 bases remained unmatched. Germline CDR1 reads SGHTA; CDR2 reads FQGTGA. CDR3 length equals 16 residues. CDR3 sequence (DNA): TGTGCCAGCAGCGCTTCGGGACTAGCTCTCGACAATGAGCAGTTCTTC. Its translation: CASSASGLALDNEQFF. Combining the CDR3 with reference TRBV7-3 and TRBJ2-1 gives the whole variable domain GAGVSQTPSNKVTEKGKYVELRCDPISGHTALYWYRQSLGQGPEFLIYFQGTGAADDSGLPNDRFFAVRPEGSVSTLKIQRTERGDSAVYLCASSASGLALDNEQFFGPGTRLTVL.

The genes are TRBV2 and TRBJ2-3; 8 positions agree with TRBD2. The ends lost 7 bases at V and 3 bases at J; junction bases unmatched: 9. CDR1 is SNHLY, CDR2 FYNNEI, per germline. The CDR3 is 15 amino acids. In DNA form, the CDR3 reads TGTGCCAGCACCTGGACTAGCCCCACGACAGATACGCAGTATTTT. It encodes CASTWTSPTTDTQYF. The variable domain in full, completed from reference TRBV2 and TRBJ2-3, reads EPEVTQTPSHQVTQMGQEVILRCVPISNHLYFYWYRQILGQKVEFLVSFYNNEISEKSEIFDDQFSVERPDGSNFTLKIRSTKLEDSAMYFCASTWTSPTTDTQYFGPGTRLTVL.

The sample holds a few counts of this clone. The genes are TRBV7-9 and TRBJ2-7, with 7 bases that match TRBD1. Losses at the gene ends were 5 bases for V and 0 bases for J; bases not matched to a gene: 7. The CDR3 has 15 amino acids. Germline V CDR1 and CDR2: SEHNR, FQNEAQ (reference sequence). DNA for the CDR3: TGTGCCAGCAGCCAAGGACAGGTGTCCTCCTACGAGCAGTACTTC. Its protein is CASSQGQVSSYEQYF.

A few counts support this clone. V gene TRBV7-9 combines with J gene TRBJ1-2; 9 bases line up with TRBD1. Germline assignment: CDR1 SEHNR and CDR2 FQNEAQ (reference sequence). Trimming at V came to 6 bases and at J to 4 bases, leaving 6 bases not matched to a gene. The CDR3 is made up of 14 amino acids. This CDR3 is CASSWDRDGYGYTF. The DNA for the CDR3 is TGTGCCAGCAGTTGGGACAGGGATGGCTATGGCTACACCTTC. The complete variable domain, with remaining parts taken from reference TRBV7-9 and TRBJ1-2, reads DTGVSQNPRHKITKRGQNVTFRCDPISEHNRLYWYRQTLGQGPEFLTYFQNEAQLEKSRLLSDRFSAERPKGSFSTLEIQRTEQGDSAMYLCASSWDRDGYGYTFGSGTRLTVV.